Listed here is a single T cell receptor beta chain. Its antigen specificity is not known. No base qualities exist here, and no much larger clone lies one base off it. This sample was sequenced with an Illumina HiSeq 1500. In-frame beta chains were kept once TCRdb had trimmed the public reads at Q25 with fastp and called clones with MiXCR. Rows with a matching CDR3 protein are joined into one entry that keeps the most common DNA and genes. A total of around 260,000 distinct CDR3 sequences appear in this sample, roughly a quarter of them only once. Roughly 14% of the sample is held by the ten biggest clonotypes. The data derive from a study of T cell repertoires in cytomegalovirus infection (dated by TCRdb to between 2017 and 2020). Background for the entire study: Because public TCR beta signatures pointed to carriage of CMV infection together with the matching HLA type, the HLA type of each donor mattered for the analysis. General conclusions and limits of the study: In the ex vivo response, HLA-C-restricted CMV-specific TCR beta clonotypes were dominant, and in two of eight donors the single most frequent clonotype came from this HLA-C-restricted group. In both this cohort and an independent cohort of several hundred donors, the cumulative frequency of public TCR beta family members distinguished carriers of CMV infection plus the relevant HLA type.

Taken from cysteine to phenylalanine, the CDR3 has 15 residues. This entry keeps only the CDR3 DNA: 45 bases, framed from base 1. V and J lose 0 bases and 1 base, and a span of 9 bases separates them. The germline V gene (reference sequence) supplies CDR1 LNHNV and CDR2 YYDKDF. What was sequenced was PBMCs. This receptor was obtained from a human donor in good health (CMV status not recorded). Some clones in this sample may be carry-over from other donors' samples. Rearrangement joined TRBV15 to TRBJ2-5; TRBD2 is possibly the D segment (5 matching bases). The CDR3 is CATSRDPSGQETQYF. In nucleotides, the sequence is TGTGCCACCAGCAGAGATCCAAGCGGCCAAGAGACCCAGTACTTC.